A selection of T cell receptor beta chains follows, all from one sample in a study of T cells after yellow fever vaccination. TCRdb itself ran the 5' RACE reads through MiXCR, one entry per CDR3 protein. The data hold hundreds of thousands of distinct CDR3 sequences, with roughly a sixth observed a single time. The sample consisted of PBMCs, taken before the yellow fever booster vaccination. The receptors here all came from a man between 18 and 29 years old who received the YFV17D yellow fever vaccine. CDR3s leave out the opening cysteine and the closing phenylalanine or tryptophan.

V: TRBV20-1; J: TRBJ2-2; CDR3: NPGQGDTGELF
V: TRBV12-3/TRBV12-4; J: TRBJ1-1; CDR3: ASSLETHGNTEAF
V: TRBV5-1; J: TRBJ1-1; CDR3: ASSSDVFPGQDTEAF
V: TRBV5-4; J: TRBJ2-3; CDR3: ASSFMAGEVSTDTQY
V: TRBV6-5; J: TRBJ2-7; CDR3: ASSPGQSGFEQY
V: TRBV11-2; J: TRBJ2-1; CDR3: ASSHTRGLSYNEQF
V: TRBV7-9; J: TRBJ2-1; CDR3: ASSSISGLSEGYNEQF
V: TRBV7-9; J: TRBJ2-5; CDR3: ASSLDSWAGETQY
V: TRBV6-6; J: TRBJ2-4; CDR3: ASSGSNIQY
V: TRBV12-3/TRBV12-4; J: TRBJ1-3; CDR3: ASGVASGNTIY
V: TRBV7-9; J: TRBJ2-3; CDR3: ASRNVTDTQY
V: TRBV12-3/TRBV12-4; J: TRBJ1-1; CDR3: ASSSNTEAF
V: TRBV7-2; J: TRBJ1-2; CDR3: ASRPDGTHYGYT
V: TRBV5-1; J: TRBJ2-4; CDR3: ASRYRTKPVDIQY
V: TRBV9; J: TRBJ2-7; CDR3: ASGGGAEGEQY
V: TRBV5-4; J: TRBJ2-1; CDR3: ASSSPRDEQF
V: TRBV4-3; J: TRBJ1-2; CDR3: ASSQDWEGFYGYT
V: TRBV9; J: TRBJ1-6; CDR3: ASSVTWTGQVALH
V: TRBV5-1; J: TRBJ2-3; CDR3: ASSHGLRSTDTQY
V: TRBV7-7; J: TRBJ2-3; CDR3: ASSRIAGFTDTQY
V: TRBV6-2/TRBV6-3; J: TRBJ2-5; CDR3: ASSYRMQGLKTQY
V: TRBV7-9; J: TRBJ2-5; CDR3: ASRRSETQY
V: TRBV4-1; J: TRBJ2-4; CDR3: ASSQPLAGKAKNIQY
V: TRBV7-3; J: TRBJ1-2; CDR3: ASSRLGPGEGYGYT